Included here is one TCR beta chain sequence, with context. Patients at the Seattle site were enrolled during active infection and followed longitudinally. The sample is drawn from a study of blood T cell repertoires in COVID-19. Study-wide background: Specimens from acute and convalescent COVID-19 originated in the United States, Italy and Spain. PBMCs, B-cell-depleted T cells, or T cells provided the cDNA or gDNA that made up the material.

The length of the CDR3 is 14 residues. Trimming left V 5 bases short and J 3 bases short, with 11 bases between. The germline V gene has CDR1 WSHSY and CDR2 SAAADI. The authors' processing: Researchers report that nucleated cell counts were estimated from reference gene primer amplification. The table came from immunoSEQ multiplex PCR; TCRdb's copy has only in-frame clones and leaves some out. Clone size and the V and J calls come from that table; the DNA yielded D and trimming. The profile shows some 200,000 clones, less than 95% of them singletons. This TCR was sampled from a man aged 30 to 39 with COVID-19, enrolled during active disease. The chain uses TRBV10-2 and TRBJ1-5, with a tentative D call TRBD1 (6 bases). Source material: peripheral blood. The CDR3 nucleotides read TGCGCCAGCAGTTTCACAGGGATCAATCAGCCCCAGCATTTT. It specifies CASSFTGINQPQHF.